These 23 T cell receptor beta chains share one sample of origin, sequenced in a study of cytomegalovirus exposure and HLA in healthy donors. Vbeta (60) and Jbeta (13) primers were used in the PCR. TCRdb's copy holds only in-frame clones and misses some; the assay was immunoSEQ multiplex PCR. The sample includes fewer than 150,000 clones, 78% of them seen just once. Sequencing was performed on PBMCs. Receptor source: a male donor in good health and CMV-seronegative.

This clone was counted once. The CDR3 protein is CASSYSSSYYEQYF. The CDR3 bases are TGTGCCAGCAGTTACTCGTCTAGCTACTACGAGCAGTACTTC. The genes are TRBV6-5 and TRBJ2-7, with D possibly being TRBD2 (5 bases). Trimming took 0 bases from V and 3 from J, leaving 9 bases between them. The germline CDR1 and CDR2 sequences are MNHEY and SVGAGI. The CDR3 contains 14 residues.

The chain employs TRBV4-1 and TRBJ1-4; D gene unclear. The CDR3 totals 16 residues. Trimming took 0 bases from V and 5 from J, leaving 13 bases between them. CDR1 is MGHRA and CDR2 is YSYEKL in the germline V gene. In DNA, the CDR3 is TGCGCCAGCAGCCAAGATGCCACTCCTTGGAATGAAAAACTGTTTTTT. It codes for CASSQDATPWNEKLFF.

The chain recombines TRBV7-9 with TRBJ1-1; D may be TRBD1 (6 bases). Germline lookup yields CDR1 SEHNR and CDR2 FQNEAQ (reference sequence). V dropped 1 base and J dropped 4 bases, with 19 bases sitting between them. CDR3 length equals 17 residues. This CDR3 reads CASSLDAGAGVGTEAFF. The CDR3 DNA reads TGTGCCAGCAGCTTAGACGCCGGGGCAGGGGTTGGCACTGAAGCTTTCTTT.

The chain has TRBV6-8 and TRBJ1-5, with a weak D call TRBD1 (5 bases). Germline assignment: CDR1 MNHGY and CDR2 SAAAGT. The V end was cut by 10 bases, the J end by 1 base, with 17 bases between. This CDR3 spans 15 amino acids. The DNA of the CDR3 is TGTGCCACCCACGGGGGGAAGGGAAGCAATCAGCCCCAGCATTTT. It is translated as CATHGGKGSNQPQHF.

The rearrangement uses TRBV7-3 and TRBJ2-5, with D perhaps TRBD2 (6 bases). The CDR3 is made up of 15 amino acids. CDR1 and CDR2 (germline): SGHTA, FQGTGA. V dropped 3 bases and J dropped 4 bases, with 15 bases sitting between them. DNA for the CDR3: TGTGCCAGCAGCTTCTCACAGTCCGGGGGAGAGACCCAGTACTTC. This codes for CASSFSQSGGETQYF.

This rearrangement joins TRBV6-1 to TRBJ2-7; D remains ambiguous. The CDR3 is 14 amino acids. Trimming left V 5 bases short and J 0 bases short, with 11 bases between. Germline values: CDR1 MNHNS, CDR2 SASEGT. This CDR3 is CASSMGWSSYEQYF. DNA for the CDR3: TGTGCCAGCAGTATGGGTTGGAGCTCCTACGAGCAGTACTTC.

J is TRBJ2-7 and V is TRBV19, with D perhaps TRBD1 (6 bases). Germline V gives CDR1 LNHDA, CDR2 SQIVND (reference sequence). The V and J ends lost 10 bases and 11 bases respectively, with 18 bases between them. The CDR3 runs to 11 residues. The CDR3 nucleotides are TGTGCCACAAGACAGGATACTTTGGAGTACTTC. Translating gives CATRQDTLEYF. Combining the CDR3 with reference TRBV19 and TRBJ2-7 gives the whole variable domain DGGITQSPKYLFRKEGQNVTLSCEQNLNHDAMYWYRQDPGQGLRLIYYSQIVNDFQKGDIAEGYSVSREKKESFPLTVTSAQKNPTAFYLCATRQDTLEYFGPGTRLTVT.

There are a few counts of this clone. This chain joins TRBV10-3 and TRBJ2-5; no definite D call. The CDR3 is made up of 15 amino acids. Trimming pared 7 bases from V and 0 bases from J, leaving 15 bases between. The germline V gene encodes CDR1 ENHRY and CDR2 SYGVKD. CDR3 amino acids: CAINSEFDDQETQYF. The CDR3 DNA is TGTGCCATCAACAGTGAATTTGATGACCAAGAGACCCAGTACTTC.

This chain's CDR3 is CASSRNSREQYF. The CDR3 nucleotides read TGTGCCAGCAGCCGAAACTCCCGCGAGCAGTACTTC. The chain carries TRBV11-2 and TRBJ2-7; D remains ambiguous. The V gene lost 5 bases and the J gene lost 6 bases, with 11 bases spanning the gap. Germline loops: CDR1 SGHAT, CDR2 FQNNGV. This CDR3 has 12 amino acids. Together with reference TRBV11-2 and TRBJ2-7, the CDR3 gives the full variable domain: EAGVAQSPRYKIIEKRQSVAFWCNPISGHATLYWYQQILGQGPKLLIQFQNNGVVDDSQLPKDRFSAERLKGVDSTLKIQPAKLEDSAVYLCASSRNSREQYFGPGTRLTVT.

The J gene is TRBJ2-1, the V gene TRBV5-1; TRBD2 agrees at 10 bases. From germline, CDR1 is SGHRS and CDR2 YFSETQ. J was trimmed by 6 bases and V by 3 bases; bases with no gene match: 12. There are 17 residues in the CDR3. Written as DNA, the CDR3 is TGCGCCAGCAGCTCTATGAGCGGGGGGGTTTTAGGCAATGAGCAGTTCTTC. This encodes CASSSMSGGVLGNEQFF. The complete variable domain, with remaining parts taken from reference TRBV5-1 and TRBJ2-1, reads KAGVTQTPRYLIKTRGQQVTLSCSPISGHRSVSWYQQTPGQGLQFLFEYFSETQRNKGNFPGRFSGRQFSNSRSEMNVSTLELGDSALYLCASSSMSGGVLGNEQFFGPGTRLTVL.

The sample holds a few counts of this clone. The chain employs TRBV19 and TRBJ1-5; TRBD1 aligns across 7 bases. J lost 4 bases, V lost 10 bases, and 7 bases had no gene match. The CDR3 is 13 amino acids. Germline-derived CDR1 and CDR2 are LNHDA and SQIVND (reference sequence). In nucleotides, the CDR3 is TGTGCCACACACCAGGGGGATAATCAGCCCCAGCATTTT. This sequence encodes CATHQGDNQPQHF.

This rearrangement joins TRBV10-3 to TRBJ2-3; maybe TRBD2 (6 bases). The CDR3 length is 14 residues. Germline loops: CDR1 ENHRY, CDR2 SYGVKD. Trimming cost V 2 bases and J 4 bases, with 10 bases left between them. CDR3 coding DNA: TGTGCCATCAGTGAGCGGGAGACACCAGATACGCAGTATTTT. It specifies CAISERETPDTQYF.

The J gene is TRBJ2-7, the V gene TRBV11-1, with 7 bases that match TRBD2. There are 15 residues in the CDR3. The germline gives CDR1 SGHAT, CDR2 FQDESV (reference sequence). Germline trimming cut 6 bases from V and 3 bases from J; bases unmatched to any gene: 11. CDR3 loop: CASSRRLAGDYEQYF. The CDR3 coding sequence is TGTGCCAGCAGTCGCCGACTAGCCGGGGACTACGAGCAGTACTTC.

This chain connects TRBV11-2 to TRBJ1-5, with D unclear. V lost 1 base and J 10 bases, leaving 11 bases between the germline ends. CDR3 size: 13 residues. Germline V gives CDR1 SGHAT, CDR2 FQNNGV. The DNA of the CDR3 is TGTGCCAGCAGCTTAGGCCCGGGAGGACCCCAGCATTTT. Translation gives CASSLGPGGPQHF.

The chain uses TRBV21-1 and TRBJ2-7; the table assigns TRBD2, which was not confirmed against the DNA. TRBV21-1 is marked as a pseudogene. The CDR3 totals 16 residues. The CDR3 is CASSNLARDFPYEQYF. The CDR3 DNA follows: TGTGCCAGCAGCAATCTGGCCAGGGACTTCCCCTACGAGCAGTACTTC.

This clone has just one count. The chain has TRBV15 and TRBJ2-3, with TRBD1 identical over 11 bases. CDR3 length: 15 amino acids. Germline loops: CDR1 LNHNV, CDR2 YYDKDF (reference sequence). V gave up 6 bases and J gave up 2 bases; unmatched junction bases: 4. The CDR3 DNA reads TGTGCCACCAGTACAGGACAGGGGGCCACAGATACGCAGTATTTT. Residues: CATSTGQGATDTQYF.

This chain connects TRBV10-3 to TRBJ2-5; TRBD2 is a possible D gene (7 bases). Germline V gene sequence: CDR1 ENHRY, CDR2 SYGVKD. Trimming removed 3 bases from V and 5 bases from J, with 16 bases in between. The CDR3 runs 15 residues. The CDR3 nucleotides are TGTGCCATCAGTGAATCGTGGGGGGGCTATGAGACCCAGTACTTC. Amino acids: CAISESWGGYETQYF.

V usage is TRBV14 and J usage is TRBJ1-4, with D unclear. Germline-derived CDR1 and CDR2 are SGHDN and FVKESK. The CDR3 has 13 amino acids. V was clipped by 0 bases and J by 9 bases, with 8 bases between them. CDR3 in amino acids: CASSQDIQKKLFF. CDR3 DNA: TGTGCCAGCAGCCAAGATATTCAGAAAAAACTGTTTTTT.

This chain uses TRBV5-1 with TRBJ1-6, with 9 bases aligning to TRBD1. Germline CDR1 is SGHRS and CDR2 is YFSETQ. The ends lost 0 bases at V and 6 bases at J; junction bases unmatched: 7. The CDR3 runs 17 residues. The CDR3 reads CASSLVGDREINSPLHF. In nucleotides, the CDR3 is TGCGCCAGCAGCTTGGTAGGGGACAGGGAGATTAATTCACCCCTCCACTTT.

This clone was counted a few times. V and J are TRBV23-1 and TRBJ1-1, with D perhaps matching TRBD1 (6 bases). TRBV23-1 is sorted into the ORF group, with uncertain function. Trimming took 2 bases from V and 3 from J, leaving 19 bases between them. This CDR3 contains 17 residues. The CDR3 nucleotides are TGCGCCAGCAGTCAAGGGCCCCTACAGGGTCGGGACACTGAAGCTTTCTTT. Translated, it gives CASSQGPLQGRDTEAFF.

The V gene is TRBV27, the J gene TRBJ1-2; the match to TRBD1 covers 7 bases. V was clipped by 3 bases and J by 3 bases; unmatched bases: 4. The length of the CDR3 is 14 residues. The germline gives CDR1 MNHEY, CDR2 SMNVEV (reference sequence). The CDR3 DNA sequence: TGTGCCAGCAGTTTTCAGGGGGTTGACTATGGCTACACCTTC. The encoded protein is CASSFQGVDYGYTF.

V and J are TRBV7-8 and TRBJ1-2; 7 bases map to TRBD1. CDR3 length equals 14 residues. V shed 3 bases and J 7 bases; nucleotides not matched to a gene: 8. Germline V lookup: CDR1 SGHVS, CDR2 FQNEAQ. The CDR3 DNA sequence: TGTGCCAGCAGCTTGGGAAGACAGGGTGGTGGCTACACCTTC. Protein: CASSLGRQGGGYTF.

V is TRBV29-1 and J is TRBJ1-1; 9 nucleotides line up with TRBD1. Germline CDR1 and CDR2: SQVTM and ANQGSEA. The junction had 4 bases not matched to a gene; V was cut back by 8 bases and J by 6 bases. CDR3 length equals 11 residues. CDR3 sequence: CSLRTGAEAFF. The CDR3 DNA reads TGCAGCCTGCGGACAGGGGCTGAAGCTTTCTTT.